This T cell receptor (beta chain) comes out of a study of blood T cells in healthy people across ages. A second 7 to 11 cycle PCR used barcoded and J-beta primers. TCRdb processed the 5' RACE reads anew with MiXCR; each CDR3 protein has one entry. Seen here are some 700,000 distinct CDR3 sequences, about 20% observed once, and the top ten hold roughly 22%. As for this clonotype: Its antigen is currently unknown. At one boundary the junction diverges from the germline segment, which might be a read error.

Extraction of total RNA produced a minimum of 6 micrograms from each sample. Study findings and constraints: In long-lived donors, naive CD4+ cell counts and diversity exceeded those of aged donors.

This CDR3 is 17 amino acids long. Sequenced material: blood. The sequence was obtained from a man aged 65 to 79 in good health. J is TRBJ2-5 and V is TRBV12-3 or TRBV12-4, with 11 nucleotides matching TRBD2. CDR3 sequence: CASSLGASGGHQETHYF. CDR3 sequence (DNA): TGTGCTAGCAGTTTAGGGGCTAGCGGGGGGCACCAAGAGACCCATTACTTC.